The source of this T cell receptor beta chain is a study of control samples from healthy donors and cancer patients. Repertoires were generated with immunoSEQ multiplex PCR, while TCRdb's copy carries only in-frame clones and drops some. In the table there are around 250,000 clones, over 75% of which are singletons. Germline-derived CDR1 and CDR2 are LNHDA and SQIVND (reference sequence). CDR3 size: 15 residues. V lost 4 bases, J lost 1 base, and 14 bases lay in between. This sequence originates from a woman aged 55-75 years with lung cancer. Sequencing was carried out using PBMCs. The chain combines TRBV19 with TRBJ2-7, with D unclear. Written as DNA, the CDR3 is TGTGCCAGTAGTACCGGCCTGGGCCCTTCCTACGAGCAGTACTTC. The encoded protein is CASSTGLGPSYEQYF.